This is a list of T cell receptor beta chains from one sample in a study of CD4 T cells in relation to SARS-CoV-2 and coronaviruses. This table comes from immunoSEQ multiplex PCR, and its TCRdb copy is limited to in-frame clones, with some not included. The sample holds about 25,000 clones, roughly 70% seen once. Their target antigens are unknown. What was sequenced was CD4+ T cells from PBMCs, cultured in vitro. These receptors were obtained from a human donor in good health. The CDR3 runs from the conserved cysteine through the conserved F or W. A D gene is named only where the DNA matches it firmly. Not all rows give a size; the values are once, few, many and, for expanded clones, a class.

cdr3_aa: CASSRFSGLSNTGELFF
cdr3_nt: TGTGCCAGCTCTCGATTCTCAGGACTCTCGAACACCGGGGAGCTGTTTTTT
v_call: TRBV18
j_call: TRBJ2-2
d_call: NA
clone_size: NA

cdr3_aa: CASSYSNTDTQYF
cdr3_nt: TGTGCCAGCAGTTACTCGAACACAGATACGCAGTATTTT
v_call: TRBV6-2/TRBV6-3
j_call: TRBJ2-3
d_call: NA
clone_size: NA

cdr3_aa: CASSRLAGVTDTQYF
cdr3_nt: TGTGCCAGCAGCCGACTAGCGGGAGTAACAGATACGCAGTATTTT
v_call: TRBV5-6
j_call: TRBJ2-3
d_call: TRBD2
clone_size: NA

cdr3_aa: CASSTTVPNTEAFF
cdr3_nt: TGTGCCAGCTCGACCACCGTCCCAAACACTGAAGCTTTCTTT
v_call: TRBV18
j_call: TRBJ1-1
d_call: NA
clone_size: NA

cdr3_aa: CSASRDTYGYTF
cdr3_nt: TGCAGTGCTAGTAGGGACACCTATGGCTACACCTTC
v_call: TRBV20-1
j_call: TRBJ1-2
d_call: NA
clone_size: NA

cdr3_aa: CASRGTISYGYTF
cdr3_nt: TGTGCCAGCAGGGGGACAATCAGCTATGGCTACACCTTC
v_call: TRBV5-5
j_call: TRBJ1-2
d_call: NA
clone_size: NA

cdr3_aa: CASSSTGSNGELFF
cdr3_nt: TGTGCCAGCAGCTCAACAGGTTCGAACGGGGAGCTGTTTTTT
v_call: TRBV7-2
j_call: TRBJ2-2
d_call: NA
clone_size: NA

cdr3_aa: CSVENRQLNYGYTF
cdr3_nt: TGCAGCGTTGAAAACAGGCAACTTAACTATGGCTACACCTTC
v_call: TRBV29-1
j_call: TRBJ1-2
d_call: NA
clone_size: NA

cdr3_aa: CASSEGGTAGNTIYF
cdr3_nt: TGTGCCAGCAGTGAAGGGGGGACTGCTGGAAACACCATATATTTT
v_call: TRBV6-1
j_call: TRBJ1-3
d_call: NA
clone_size: once

cdr3_aa: CASTTGTTNSPLHF
cdr3_nt: TGCGCCAGCACCACCGGGACAACTAATTCACCCCTCCACTTT
v_call: TRBV5-1
j_call: TRBJ1-6
d_call: NA
clone_size: few

cdr3_aa: CATSRGAGYGYTF
cdr3_nt: TGTGCCACCAGCAGAGGGGCTGGCTATGGCTACACCTTC
v_call: TRBV15
j_call: TRBJ1-2
d_call: NA
clone_size: NA

cdr3_aa: CASSLDHVGELFF
cdr3_nt: TGTGCCAGCAGCTTAGACCATGTCGGGGAGCTGTTTTTT
v_call: TRBV11-2
j_call: TRBJ2-2
d_call: NA
clone_size: NA

cdr3_aa: CASSPIYSAYGYTF
cdr3_nt: TGTGCCAGCAGCCCGATATACTCAGCCTATGGCTACACCTTC
v_call: TRBV11-2
j_call: TRBJ1-2
d_call: NA
clone_size: NA

cdr3_aa: CASSPRGETQYF
cdr3_nt: TGCGCCAGCAGCCCGCGGGGAGAGACCCAGTACTTC
v_call: TRBV5-1
j_call: TRBJ2-5
d_call: NA
clone_size: NA

cdr3_aa: CASSGHGGATEKLFF
cdr3_nt: TGTGCCAGCAGCGGTCACGGGGGGGCGACTGAAAAACTGTTTTTT
v_call: TRBV6-2/TRBV6-3
j_call: TRBJ1-4
d_call: NA
clone_size: NA

cdr3_aa: CASSFVPMPQHF
cdr3_nt: TGTGCCAGCAGTTTCGTCCCGATGCCCCAGCATTTT
v_call: TRBV12-3/TRBV12-4
j_call: TRBJ1-5
d_call: NA
clone_size: NA

cdr3_aa: CASSLGTTPDTQYF
cdr3_nt: TGCGCCAGCAGCTTGGGGACTACGCCAGATACGCAGTATTTT
v_call: TRBV5-1
j_call: TRBJ2-3
d_call: NA
clone_size: NA

cdr3_aa: CASSYDGTESYEQYF
cdr3_nt: TGCGCCAGCAGTTACGACGGGACAGAGTCCTACGAGCAGTACTTC
v_call: TRBV5-1
j_call: TRBJ2-7
d_call: TRBD1
clone_size: few

cdr3_aa: CASGGGSGRATGETQYF
cdr3_nt: TGTGCCAGCGGTGGAGGTAGCGGGAGGGCCACGGGGGAGACCCAGTACTTC
v_call: TRBV2
j_call: TRBJ2-5
d_call: TRBD2
clone_size: few

cdr3_aa: CASSPSGRTEAFF
cdr3_nt: TGTGCCAGCTCACCTTCAGGAAGGACTGAAGCTTTCTTT
v_call: TRBV18
j_call: TRBJ1-1
d_call: NA
clone_size: NA

cdr3_aa: CASSPPSQGAYEQYF
cdr3_nt: TGTGCCAGCTCACCACCGTCACAGGGGGCCTACGAGCAGTACTTC
v_call: TRBV18
j_call: TRBJ2-7
d_call: TRBD1
clone_size: NA

cdr3_aa: CASSRGQLYTEAFF
cdr3_nt: TGTGCCAGCAGCCGGGGACAGCTATACACTGAAGCTTTCTTT
v_call: TRBV3-1/TRBV3-2
j_call: TRBJ1-1
d_call: TRBD1
clone_size: NA

cdr3_aa: CASSLDDRSTDTQYF
cdr3_nt: TGTGCCAGCAGCTTGGATGACAGAAGCACAGATACGCAGTATTTT
v_call: TRBV5-6
j_call: TRBJ2-3
d_call: NA
clone_size: once

cdr3_aa: CASTSGTGSYEQYF
cdr3_nt: TGTGCCAGCACCTCCGGGACAGGGTCCTACGAGCAGTACTTC
v_call: TRBV2
j_call: TRBJ2-7
d_call: TRBD1
clone_size: NA

cdr3_aa: CASSLSPPGPQTHEQYF
cdr3_nt: TGTGCCAGCAGCTTATCCCCACCGGGTCCTCAGACCCACGAGCAGTACTTC
v_call: TRBV7-6
j_call: TRBJ2-7
d_call: NA
clone_size: NA